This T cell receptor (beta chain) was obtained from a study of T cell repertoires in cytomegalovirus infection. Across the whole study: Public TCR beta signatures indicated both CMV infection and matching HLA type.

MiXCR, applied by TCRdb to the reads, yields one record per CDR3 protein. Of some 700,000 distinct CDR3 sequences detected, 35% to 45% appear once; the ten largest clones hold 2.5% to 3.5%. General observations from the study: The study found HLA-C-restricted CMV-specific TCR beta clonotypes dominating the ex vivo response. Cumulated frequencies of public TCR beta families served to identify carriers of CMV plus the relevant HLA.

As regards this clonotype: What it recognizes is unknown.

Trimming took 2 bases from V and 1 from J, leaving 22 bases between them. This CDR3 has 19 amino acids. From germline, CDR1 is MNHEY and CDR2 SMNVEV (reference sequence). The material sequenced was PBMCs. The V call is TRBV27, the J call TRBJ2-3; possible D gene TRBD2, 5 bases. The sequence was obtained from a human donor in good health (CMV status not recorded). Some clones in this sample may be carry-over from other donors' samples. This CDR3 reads CASSLPLTSGVSGTDTQYF. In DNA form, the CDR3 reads TGTGCCAGCAGTTTACCCCTCACTAGTGGGGTTTCCGGCACAGATACGCAGTATTTT.